This TCR gamma chain appears in the sequencing data of a study of γδ T cells in repeated Plasmodium falciparum infection. TCRdb re-called the multiplex PCR reads using CATT. The sample has 27,000 or so gamma-chain clones, 1.4% to 1.5% seen once; the top ten hold roughly 19%. This clone has a count of ten or more. The protein TCRdb lists belongs to a much larger clone and differs from this DNA's translation at residue 9, which points to a read error; the protein shown is made from the DNA. Flow sorting of PBMC yielded separate Vgamma9/Vdelta2+ and Vdelta2-negative gammadelta T cell populations for bulk repertoire analysis. Germline V CDR1 and CDR2: GITISATS, ISYDGTV (reference sequence). There are 14 residues in the CDR3.

J is TRGJ1 or TRGJ2 and V is TRGV9. Here the J gene was assigned by germline matching of the DNA, as TCRdb has none. Specimen: gamma-delta T cells from blood. The clonotype comes from a pool of human donors (malaria-infected and uninfected, not separated). The CDR3 nucleotides read TGTGCCTTGTGGGAGGTGGGGAATTGTTATAAGAAACTCTTT. Protein sequence: CALWEVGNCYKKLF.